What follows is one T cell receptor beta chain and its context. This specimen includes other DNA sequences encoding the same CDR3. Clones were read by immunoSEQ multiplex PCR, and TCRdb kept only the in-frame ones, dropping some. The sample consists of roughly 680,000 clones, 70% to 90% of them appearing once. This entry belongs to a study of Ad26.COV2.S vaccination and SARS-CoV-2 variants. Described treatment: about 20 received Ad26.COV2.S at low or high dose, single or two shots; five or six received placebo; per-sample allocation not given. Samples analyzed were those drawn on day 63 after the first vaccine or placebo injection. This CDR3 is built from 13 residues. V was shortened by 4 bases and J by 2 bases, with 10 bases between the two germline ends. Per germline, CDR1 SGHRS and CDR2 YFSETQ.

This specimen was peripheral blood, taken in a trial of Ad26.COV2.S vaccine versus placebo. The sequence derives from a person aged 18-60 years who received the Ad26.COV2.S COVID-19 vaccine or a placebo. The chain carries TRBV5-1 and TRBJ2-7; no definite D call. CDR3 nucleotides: TGCGCCAGCAGCCTCTCCGGGCCCTACGAGCAGTACTTC. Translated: CASSLSGPYEQYF.